Each of the 30 T cell receptor beta chains below was sequenced from the same sample in a study of cytomegalovirus exposure and HLA in healthy donors. Profiling relied on immunoSEQ multiplex PCR, and the TCRdb table lists in-frame clones only, not all of them. This table holds about 130,000 clones, 94% found once. The sample taken for sequencing was PBMCs. Receptors originate from a woman between 18 and 30 years old in good health and CMV-seronegative.

The chain carries TRBV10-2 and TRBJ2-1; no clear D. The CDR3 sequence is 14 residues long. With 0 bases removed from V and 2 bases from J, the gap between germline ends came to 5 bases. The V gene's germline CDR1 is WSHSY and CDR2 SAAADI. The DNA for the CDR3 is TGCGCCAGCAGTGAGTCTCTCCCCTACAATGAGCAGTTCTTC. Amino acids: CASSESLPYNEQFF.

The CDR3 region has the DNA TGTGCCACCAGCAGAGGCGGCTCTGGAAACACCATATATTTT. Residues: CATSRGGSGNTIYF. This sequence joins TRBV15 and TRBJ1-3; no clear D. V was cut by 1 base and J by 0 bases, with 4 bases left in between. The CDR3 has 14 residues. The germline CDR1 and CDR2 sequences are LNHNV and YYDKDF (reference sequence).

This clone was counted a single time. The V call is TRBV5-1, the J call TRBJ1-1; the D is unclear. Trimming left V 0 bases short and J 4 bases short, with 4 bases between. This CDR3 contains 12 residues. Germline V lookup: CDR1 SGHRS, CDR2 YFSETQ. The CDR3 spells CASSLDGTEAFF. The CDR3 nucleotides read TGCGCCAGCAGCTTGGACGGCACTGAAGCTTTCTTT.

The chain recombines TRBV27 with TRBJ1-2, with D tentatively TRBD1 (5 bases). In germline, CDR1 is MNHEY, CDR2 SMNVEV (reference sequence). CDR3 length: 16 residues. Trimming shortened V by 6 bases and J by 4 bases, and 21 bases separated the two germline ends. The CDR3 region has the DNA TGTGCCAGCAGGGTGGGGGGGGTAGCCGACCTCTATGGCTACACCTTC. It specifies CASRVGGVADLYGYTF.

J is TRBJ1-5 and V is TRBV6-1; TRBD1 is a possible D gene (5 bases). Germline loops: CDR1 MNHNS, CDR2 SASEGT. V was pared by 7 bases and J by 5 bases, with 18 bases between. The CDR3 is made up of 15 amino acids. The CDR3 loop reads CASISGGGRDQPQHF. Written as DNA, the CDR3 is TGTGCCAGCATCTCTGGGGGGGGTCGGGATCAGCCCCAGCATTTT.

This clone was detected once. The chain links TRBV19 to TRBJ1-1; D is ambiguous. Trimming stripped 10 bases from V and 3 bases from J, with 12 bases between. The germline V gene has CDR1 LNHDA and CDR2 SQIVND (reference sequence). This CDR3 is built from 12 residues. CDR3 in amino acids: CAIHLGDTEAFF. DNA of the CDR3: TGTGCCATCCACCTCGGGGACACTGAAGCTTTCTTT.

The chain couples TRBV18 to TRBJ2-1; D possibly corresponds to TRBD2 (5 bases). The CDR3 sequence is 14 residues long. With 2 bases removed from V and 5 bases from J, the gap between germline ends came to 10 bases. The germline V gene has CDR1 KGHSH and CDR2 LQKENI. The CDR3 loop is CASSPTAADNEQFF. In DNA, the CDR3 is TGTGCCAGCTCACCAACAGCAGCGGACAATGAGCAGTTCTTC.

The chain couples TRBV28 to TRBJ2-5; 9 nucleotides line up with TRBD2. Germline V gives CDR1 MDHEN, CDR2 SYDVKM. The CDR3 contains 17 residues. V shed 1 base and J 2 bases; nucleotides not matched to a gene: 8. CDR3 bases: TGTGCCAGCAGTTTATTAGGGGCGGGAGGGCGGCAAGAGACCCAGTACTTC. Encoded protein: CASSLLGAGGRQETQYF.

The CDR3 DNA follows: TGTGCCAGCAGTGAGTGGGGGGGGGACATTCAGTACTTC. Translation: CASSEWGGDIQYF. The gene calls are TRBV5-4 and TRBJ2-4; 7 nucleotides align to TRBD2. The CDR3 loop spans 13 amino acids. V lost 5 bases and J lost 8; bases outside the gene matches: 7. Per the germline V gene, CDR1 is SGHNT and CDR2 is YYREEE (reference sequence).

This clone has a handful of counts. V and J are TRBV4-1 and TRBJ1-5; D is undetermined. V lost 1 base and J 5 bases, leaving 12 bases between the germline ends. This CDR3 region has 15 residues. From germline, CDR1 is MGHRA and CDR2 YSYEKL. CDR3 region: CASSQAADSHQPQHF. The CDR3 DNA reads TGCGCCAGCAGCCAAGCCGCGGACTCCCATCAGCCCCAGCATTTT.

The rearrangement uses TRBV7-8 and TRBJ2-5; a possible D gene is TRBD2 (7 bases). The germline V and J ends were trimmed by 5 bases and 4 bases, with 20 bases remaining between them. Germline CDR1 and CDR2: SGHVS and FQNEAQ. The CDR3 extends over 16 amino acids. The CDR3 sequence: CASSQRIGGGGETQYF. CDR3 coding DNA: TGTGCCAGCAGCCAGCGGATCGGGGGAGGGGGAGAGACCCAGTACTTC.

V is TRBV14 and J is TRBJ1-3; D not resolved. The CDR3 loop spans 15 amino acids. Per the germline V gene, CDR1 is SGHDN and CDR2 is FVKESK. V lost 4 bases and J 0 bases, leaving 10 bases between the germline ends. The CDR3 protein is CASSRQWSSGNTIYF. CDR3 nucleotide sequence: TGTGCCAGCAGCCGCCAGTGGTCCTCTGGAAACACCATATATTTT.

The chain is built from TRBV27 and TRBJ2-2; D might be TRBD2 (5 bases). V gave up 6 bases and J gave up 8 bases, with 16 bases separating them. Germline V gene lookup returns CDR1 MNHEY and CDR2 SMNVEV (reference sequence). CDR3 length equals 14 residues. CDR3 nucleotides: TGTGCCAGCAGCTACGCTCGGGGTTTGGGGGAGCTGTTTTTT. Translated, it gives CASSYARGLGELFF.

DNA of the CDR3: TGTGCCAGCAGCCAGGCGAGGCGCCCCTACGAGCAGTACTTC. Its protein product is CASSQARRPYEQYF. V usage is TRBV4-2 and J usage is TRBJ2-7, with no clear D. Trimming took 3 bases from V and 2 from J, leaving 11 bases between them. Germline V gene data show CDR1 as LGHNA and CDR2 as YNFKEQ. The CDR3 runs to 14 residues.

The chain links TRBV7-8 to TRBJ1-1, with D perhaps matching TRBD1 (5 bases). V lost 2 bases to trimming and J lost 4 bases, with 11 bases between them. This CDR3 is built from 14 residues. CDR1 SGHVS and CDR2 FQNEAQ come from the germline V gene. CDR3 amino acids: CASSLRGGGTEAFF. In DNA form, the CDR3 reads TGTGCCAGCAGCTTACGGGGCGGGGGCACTGAAGCTTTCTTT.

CDR3 region: CASSEVGGRTDTQYF. CDR3 sequence (DNA): TGTGCCAGCAGCGAAGTGGGGGGTCGCACAGATACGCAGTATTTT. The genes are TRBV9 and TRBJ2-3, with TRBD2 as a possible D gene (6 bases). The CDR3 runs to 15 residues. Trimming left V 3 bases short and J 1 base short, with 12 bases between. Germline loops: CDR1 SGDLS, CDR2 YYNGEE. Supplemented by reference TRBV9 and TRBJ2-3, the full variable domain reads DSGVTQTPKHLITATGQRVTLRCSPRSGDLSVYWYQQSLDQGLQFLIQYYNGEERAKGNILERFSAQQFPDLHSELNLSSLELGDSALYFCASSEVGGRTDTQYFGPGTRLTVL.

The V call is TRBV11-3, the J call TRBJ2-1; 7 positions agree with TRBD2. The CDR3 has 13 amino acids. The V segment lost 4 bases and the J segment 10 bases; nucleotides outside the gene matches: 7. CDR1 and CDR2 (germline): SGHNT, YENEEA. CDR3 amino acids: CASSSLAGREQFF. CDR3 sequence (DNA): TGTGCCAGCAGCTCCTTAGCGGGTAGGGAGCAGTTCTTC.

This clone came up once. The chain has TRBV2 and TRBJ1-1; 7 bases are a match to TRBD1. V trimming: 6 bases; J trimming: 4 bases; junction bases outside the gene matches: 11. Germline CDR1 SNHLY, CDR2 FYNNEI. This CDR3 is 15 amino acids long. The CDR3 region has the DNA TGTGCCAGCAGATACCGGGACAGACTATTCACTGAAGCTTTCTTT. Its protein product is CASRYRDRLFTEAFF.

The rearrangement links TRBV19 to TRBJ1-2; D unclear. From germline, CDR1 is LNHDA and CDR2 SQIVND (reference sequence). V gave up 7 bases and J gave up 4 bases, with 19 bases separating them. The CDR3 runs to 15 residues. CDR3 sequence (DNA): TGTGCCAGTACCCCCCTTGGAGGAGACTCCTATGGCTACACCTTC. The encoded protein is CASTPLGGDSYGYTF.

V usage is TRBV29-1 and J usage is TRBJ2-4, with a tentative D call TRBD1 (6 bases). Per germline, CDR1 SQVTM and CDR2 ANQGSEA. V was pared by 7 bases and J by 2 bases, with 12 bases between. CDR3 size: 13 residues. CDR3 DNA sequence: TGCAGCGCCATAACAGGGTCCAAAAACATTCAGTACTTC. Its translation is CSAITGSKNIQYF.

V and J are TRBV6-1 and TRBJ2-7, with D maybe TRBD1 (5 bases). Germline V gives CDR1 MNHNS, CDR2 SASEGT. There are 13 residues in the CDR3. V was shortened by 4 bases and J by 4 bases, with 11 bases between the two germline ends. As DNA, the CDR3 is TGTGCCAGCAGTGGGGTCAGGGAATACGAGCAGTACTTC. Its protein is CASSGVREYEQYF.

This clone was observed a single time. CDR3 nucleotides: TGCGCCAGCAGCTTGGACAGGGGGCAGTACTTC. This encodes CASSLDRGQYF. V usage is TRBV5-1 and J usage is TRBJ2-7; 7 positions agree with TRBD1. This CDR3 comprises 11 residues. Germline V CDR1 and CDR2: SGHRS, YFSETQ. Trimming cost V 0 bases and J 9 bases; bases outside gene matches: 0.

The chain carries TRBV19 and TRBJ2-2; D gene unclear. The germline V and J ends were trimmed by 10 bases and 2 bases, with 14 bases remaining between them. The CDR3 extends over 14 amino acids. Germline V gene data show CDR1 as LNHDA and CDR2 as SQIVND (reference sequence). The CDR3 sequence is CATRKQKNTGELFF. CDR3 DNA sequence: TGTGCCACTAGAAAACAGAAAAACACCGGGGAGCTGTTTTTT.

The chain couples TRBV5-1 to TRBJ2-7; TRBD1 matches 8 bases. Germline V lookup: CDR1 SGHRS, CDR2 YFSETQ. The J segment lost 5 bases and the V segment lost 4 bases, leaving 20 bases of the junction unmatched. The CDR3 has 18 residues. CDR3: CASSPKTTGARRADEQYF. The CDR3 DNA is TGCGCCAGCAGCCCAAAAACGACAGGGGCCCGCCGTGCGGACGAGCAGTACTTC.

The chain joins TRBV11-2 to TRBJ2-4; 7 bases map to TRBD1. Looked up from germline, CDR1 is SGHAT and CDR2 is FQNNGV. Germline trimming cut 4 bases from V and 5 bases from J; bases unmatched to any gene: 8. This CDR3 comprises 15 residues. CDR3 coding DNA: TGTGCCAGCAGCTACACTACCGGGACAGAAAACATTCAGTACTTC. This codes for CASSYTTGTENIQYF. Full variable domain (missing parts from reference TRBV11-2 and TRBJ2-4): EAGVAQSPRYKIIEKRQSVAFWCNPISGHATLYWYQQILGQGPKLLIQFQNNGVVDDSQLPKDRFSAERLKGVDSTLKIQPAKLEDSAVYLCASSYTTGTENIQYFGAGTRLSVL.

V is TRBV27 and J is TRBJ1-1; D is uncertain. Germline loops: CDR1 MNHEY, CDR2 SMNVEV (reference sequence). Trimming cost V 5 bases and J 2 bases, with 24 bases left between them. The CDR3 spans 18 residues. The CDR3: CASSPIGWRTTRNTEAFF. As DNA, the CDR3 is TGTGCCAGCAGTCCTATTGGTTGGCGGACCACTAGAAACACTGAAGCTTTCTTT.

The genes are TRBV6-5 and TRBJ2-7; 10 nucleotides agree with TRBD1. Germline V gene sequence: CDR1 MNHEY, CDR2 SVGAGI. This CDR3 contains 14 residues. The V segment lost 4 bases and the J segment 3 bases; nucleotides outside the gene matches: 3. For the CDR3, the DNA is TGTGCCAGCAGTTCAGGACAGGGGGTCTACGAGCAGTACTTC. This sequence encodes CASSSGQGVYEQYF.

The chain carries TRBV4-1 and TRBJ2-2, with D possibly matching TRBD1 (6 bases). The CDR3 runs to 19 residues. Trimming took off 2 bases at V and 0 bases at J, with 19 bases between the two ends. Germline V gene lookup returns CDR1 MGHRA and CDR2 YSYEKL. The CDR3 DNA reads as TGCGCCAGCAGCCAATACGCCCAGGGGATGTTCGCGAACACCGGGGAGCTGTTTTTT. This sequence encodes CASSQYAQGMFANTGELFF.

The chain recombines TRBV5-1 with TRBJ1-2; TRBD1 is a possible D gene (6 bases). Germline V gives CDR1 SGHRS, CDR2 YFSETQ. This CDR3 comprises 17 residues. V lost 4 bases and J lost 6, with 25 bases in between. The DNA of the CDR3 is TGCGCCAGCAGCCCCCGGGCAGGGGCCTACCAGAAAGATGGCTACACCTTC. This translates into CASSPRAGAYQKDGYTF.

The chain has TRBV28 and TRBJ2-2, with 8 positions matching TRBD2. CDR1 and CDR2 from the germline V gene are MDHEN and SYDVKM. This CDR3 is built from 17 residues. After removal of 6 bases from V and 2 bases from J, the junction contained 11 bases not matched to a gene. CDR3 in amino acids: CASRQFAGRGNTGELFF. CDR3 coding DNA: TGTGCCAGCAGACAATTTGCCGGGAGGGGAAACACCGGGGAGCTGTTTTTT.